Below, 22 T cell receptor beta chains from the same sample are listed, as sequenced in a study of vaccination and CD4 T cells after COVID-19. This sample's treatment: roughly 10-day PBMC culture with coronavirus spike peptide pools or control peptides (ViraFEST assay). Antigen specificity for these receptors is unknown. An Oncomine TCR Beta short-read assay was used to sequence the DNA from cultured CD4+ T cells. TCRdb analysed the PCR reads with MiXCR anew, one entry per CDR3 protein. The sample has roughly 3,800 distinct CDR3 sequences, 15% seen once. Sequences were obtained from CD4+ T cells from blood, cultured in vitro. Receptors originate from a human donor who had recovered from COVID-19.

The chain carries TRBV21-1 and TRBJ1-4. TRBV21-1 is labeled a pseudogene. CDR3 size: 16 residues. CDR3 nucleotide sequence: TGTGCCAGCAGCAAAGGAACAGATTCAACTAATGAAAAACTGTTTTTT. This gives the protein CASSKGTDSTNEKLFF.

By share, this clonotype ranks as large. The chain links TRBV6-1 to TRBJ1-1, with D tentatively TRBD1 (5 bases). CDR1 and CDR2 (germline): MNHNS, SASEGT. This CDR3 is built from 14 residues. V lost 5 bases to trimming and J lost 3 bases, with 13 bases between them. CDR3 coding DNA: TGTGCCAGCAGTCGTGGCGTAGGGGACACTGAAGCTTTCTTT. Translating gives CASSRGVGDTEAFF.

The sample holds a few counts of this clonotype. The rearrangement links TRBV20-1 to TRBJ1-3, with D hard to call. In germline, CDR1 is DFQATT, CDR2 SNEGSKA (reference sequence). Trimming left V 3 bases short and J 2 bases short, with 5 bases between. CDR3 size: 12 residues. In DNA form, the CDR3 reads TGCAGTGCTAGGTCGGCTGGAAACACCATATATTTT. Its protein product is CSARSAGNTIYF.

This clonotype occurred once. The V gene is TRBV5-4, the J gene TRBJ2-2; D may be TRBD2 (6 bases). V gave up 4 bases and J gave up 4 bases, with 17 bases separating them. Germline V gene sequence: CDR1 SGHNT, CDR2 YYREEE (reference sequence). The CDR3 spans 16 residues. The CDR3 sequence: CASSVGGGVTTGELFF. The CDR3 coding sequence is TGTGCCAGCAGCGTTGGTGGAGGGGTCACCACCGGGGAGCTGTTTTTT. Full variable domain (remainder filled in from reference TRBV5-4 and TRBJ2-2): ETGVTQSPTHLIKTRGQQVTLRCSSQSGHNTVSWYQQALGQGPQFIFQYYREEENGRGNFPPRFSGLQFPNYSSELNVNALELDDSALYLCASSVGGGVTTGELFFGEGSRLTVL.

Relative to its sample, this clonotype is medium-sized. V and J are TRBV6-1 and TRBJ1-5, with 7 nucleotides matching TRBD1. J lost 16 bases, V lost 2 bases, and 8 bases had no gene match. Germline V CDR1 and CDR2: MNHNS, SASEGT. CDR3 length: 12 residues. CDR3 residues: CASSEPPTGNHF. The CDR3 nucleotides are TGTGCCAGCAGTGAACCTCCGACAGGGAACCATTTT.

This clonotype has just a few counts. V is TRBV7-2 and J is TRBJ1-5, with D possibly TRBD1 on 6 matching bases. V was cut by 4 bases and J by 5 bases, with 9 bases left in between. The CDR3 runs to 13 residues. Looked up from germline, CDR1 is SGHTA and CDR2 is FQGNSA. The CDR3 region is CASSSSGDQPQHF. CDR3 nucleotides: TGTGCCAGCAGCTCCTCAGGGGATCAGCCCCAGCATTTT. Looking up the rest from reference TRBV7-2 and TRBJ1-5 gives the full variable domain: GAGVSQSPSNKVTEKGKDVELRCDPISGHTALYWYRQSLGQGLEFLIYFQGNSAPDKSGLPSDRFSAERTGGSVSTLTIQRTQQEDSAVYLCASSSSGDQPQHFGDGTRLSIL.

The CDR3 sequence is CASATSGLKGFF. The DNA for the CDR3 is TGTGCCAGCGCTACTTCTGGCCTCAAAGGTTTCTTC. This chain joins TRBV11-2 and TRBJ2-1; D is unclear. V was shortened by 8 bases and J by 16 bases, with 21 bases between the two germline ends. The CDR3 totals 12 residues. CDR1 and CDR2 (germline): SGHAT, FQNNGV.

This clonotype has more than one count but fewer than ten. The chain joins TRBV18 to TRBJ1-2; D possibly corresponds to TRBD1 (6 bases). The CDR3 totals 14 residues. Germline assignment: CDR1 KGHSH and CDR2 LQKENI. Deletions cut 3 bases from V and 7 bases from J, with 15 bases between. The CDR3 DNA follows: TGTGCCAGCTCACCGCCAGAACAGGGTCGTGGCTACACCTTC. As protein: CASSPPEQGRGYTF.

The chain has TRBV9 and TRBJ1-1, with 7 bases fitting TRBD1. The germline CDR1 and CDR2 sequences are SGDLS and YYNGEE. V was pared by 4 bases and J by 1 base, with 7 bases of the junction left unmatched. This CDR3 spans 15 amino acids. CDR3 protein: CASSNPDRRNTEAFF. As DNA, the CDR3 is TGTGCCAGCAGCAACCCGGACAGGAGGAACACTGAAGCTTTCTTT.

As to this clonotype: Here the CDR3 omits its conserved ending phenylalanine or tryptophan, so a read error is the likely source. V usage is TRBV7-9 and J usage is TRBJ2-7, with 8 bases identical to TRBD2. The V segment lost 5 bases and the J segment 2 bases; nucleotides outside the gene matches: 5. Germline values: CDR1 SEHNR, CDR2 FQNEAQ (reference sequence). The CDR3 length is 14 residues. The DNA for the CDR3 is TGTGCCAGCAGCCCCAGTAGCGGGGCCTACGAGCAGTACCTC. Amino acids: CASSPSSGAYEQYL.

The chain links TRBV30 to TRBJ1-2; 7 nucleotides agree with TRBD1. V was clipped by 7 bases and J by 9 bases; unmatched bases: 11. Germline V lookup: CDR1 GTSNPN, CDR2 SVGIG (reference sequence). The CDR3 has 12 residues. CDR3 sequence: CASRRQGKSYTF. In DNA form, the CDR3 reads TGTGCCTCAAGGAGACAGGGAAAGAGCTACACCTTC.

This rearrangement joins TRBV7-3 to TRBJ2-7; D gene ambiguous. V gave up 6 bases and J gave up 2 bases, with 8 bases separating them. Germline V gene data show CDR1 as SGHTA and CDR2 as FQGTGA. CDR3 length: 12 amino acids. CDR3 sequence: CASRTDPYEQYF. In DNA form, the CDR3 reads TGTGCCAGCAGGACGGACCCCTACGAGCAGTACTTC.

This clonotype occurred a few times. The chain joins TRBV4-1 to TRBJ2-1; a possible D gene is TRBD2 (7 bases). The germline V gene has CDR1 MGHRA and CDR2 YSYEKL. This CDR3 has 16 amino acids. Trimming shortened V by 7 bases and J by 2 bases, and 18 bases separated the two germline ends. CDR3 sequence reads: CASTTVDSGAYNEQFF. As DNA, the CDR3 is TGCGCCAGCACCACCGTGGACAGCGGGGCCTACAATGAGCAGTTCTTC.

This clonotype was seen a handful of times. V gene TRBV19 combines with J gene TRBJ2-2, with 12 bases lining up with TRBD2. Germline V gene sequence: CDR1 LNHDA, CDR2 SQIVND (reference sequence). The J segment lost 2 bases and the V segment lost 1 base, leaving 5 bases of the junction unmatched. The CDR3 covers 18 residues. The CDR3 region has the DNA TGTGCCAGTAGTATAGGGCTAGCGGGGGGGCGTAACACCGGGGAGCTGTTTTTT. Amino acid sequence: CASSIGLAGGRNTGELFF.

This clonotype is medium-sized within its sample. The chain has TRBV21-1 and TRBJ1-6. TRBV21-1 is a pseudogene locus. CDR3 length: 15 amino acids. DNA of the CDR3: TGTGCCAGCAGCAAGCATAGCTCCTATAATTCACCCCTCCACTTT. As protein: CASSKHSSYNSPLHF.

The V gene is TRBV2, the J gene TRBJ2-1; 11 bases line up with TRBD2. The J segment lost 2 bases and the V segment lost 7 bases, leaving 7 bases of the junction unmatched. The germline gives CDR1 SNHLY, CDR2 FYNNEI. The CDR3 is 16 residues long. The CDR3 sequence is CASMMTSGDPYNEQFF. CDR3 DNA sequence: TGTGCCAGCATGATGACTAGCGGGGACCCCTACAATGAGCAGTTCTTC.

This clonotype is classed as medium-sized. This chain connects TRBV7-6 to TRBJ2-7, with D perhaps assigned TRBD1 or TRBD2 (5 bases each). The CDR3 is 21 amino acids. Germline V gene data show CDR1 as SGHVS and CDR2 as FNYEAQ. Trimming pared 0 bases from V and 2 bases from J, leaving 29 bases between. DNA of the CDR3: TGTGCCAGCAGCTTAGCGGGCTTCGTGGTAGAGGGGCCAGGTTCGACCTACGAGCAGTACTTC. This translates into CASSLAGFVVEGPGSTYEQYF.

By share, this clonotype ranks as medium-sized. The V gene is TRBV2, the J gene TRBJ1-2; possible D gene TRBD1, 6 bases. CDR1 is SNHLY and CDR2 is FYNNEI in the germline V gene. This CDR3 has 14 residues. Trimming took off 4 bases at V and 4 bases at J, with 13 bases between the two ends. The CDR3 DNA follows: TGTGCCAGCAGTGGCCTCGGGGGCGGCTATGGCTACACCTTC. Its protein product is CASSGLGGGYGYTF.

This clonotype was seen only a few times. This chain uses TRBV20-1 with TRBJ1-1; D ambiguous. Germline V CDR1 and CDR2: DFQATT, SNEGSKA (reference sequence). CDR3 length: 13 residues. V shed 5 bases and J shed 7 bases, with 17 bases lying between them. The CDR3 DNA reads as TGCAGTGCTCCTGTGGCAGAGAACGGTGAAGCTTTCTTT. Protein sequence: CSAPVAENGEAFF.

The chain recombines TRBV5-4 with TRBJ1-3; D is unresolved. From germline, CDR1 is SGHNT and CDR2 YYREEE (reference sequence). Trimming stripped 2 bases from V and 11 bases from J, with 14 bases between. The CDR3 is made up of 13 amino acids. This CDR3 is CASSLLGQSAIYF. The CDR3 coding sequence is TGTGCCAGCAGCTTACTGGGCCAATCGGCCATATATTTT. The full variable domain, completed using reference TRBV5-4 and TRBJ1-3, is ETGVTQSPTHLIKTRGQQVTLRCSSQSGHNTVSWYQQALGQGPQFIFQYYREEENGRGNFPPRFSGLQFPNYSSELNVNALELDDSALYLCASSLLGQSAIYFGEGSWLTVV.

This clonotype was picked up a small number of times. This chain joins TRBV5-4 and TRBJ2-2; TRBD1 agrees at 7 bases. CDR3 length equals 15 residues. J lost 5 bases, V lost 2 bases, and 6 bases had no gene match. Germline V gene sequence: CDR1 SGHNT, CDR2 YYREEE (reference sequence). The CDR3 reads CASSFTRGNTGELFF. The DNA for the CDR3 is TGTGCCAGCAGCTTTACCAGGGGGAATACCGGGGAGCTGTTTTTT.

The CDR3: CASSDTGTTDTQYF. CDR3 sequence (DNA): TGTGCCAGTAGCGATACAGGGACCACAGATACGCAGTATTTT. The rearrangement uses TRBV19 and TRBJ2-3; perhaps TRBD1 as D (6 bases). Germline CDR1 and CDR2: LNHDA and SQIVND (reference sequence). Trimming shortened V by 6 bases and J by 2 bases, and 12 bases separated the two germline ends. The CDR3 runs 14 residues.